These 14 T cell receptor beta chains were sequenced from one sample in a study of shared clonotypes between healthy human individuals. Naive CD8 populations comprised CD45RO-negative cells positively selected for CCR7, excluding terminally differentiated effector memory CD45RA+ cells. Sequenced by immunoSEQ multiplex PCR; TCRdb stores in-frame clones only, minus some. The table shows around 700,000 clones, with around 90% occurring only once. Sequences were obtained from naive CD8+ T cells sorted from blood. All receptors derive from a man aged 25 to 40 in good health.

V gene TRBV27 combines with J gene TRBJ2-1; 8 positions agree with TRBD2. The CDR3 has 17 amino acids. V was pared by 4 bases and J by 0 bases, with 8 bases of the junction left unmatched. Germline lookup yields CDR1 MNHEY and CDR2 SMNVEV (reference sequence). The CDR3 DNA is TGTGCCAGCAGTTCCCTTCCGGGAGGGCCCTCCTACAATGAGCAGTTCTTC. This gives the protein CASSSLPGGPSYNEQFF.

This clone came up once. The chain combines TRBV19 with TRBJ2-6; a weak D match, TRBD2 (6 bases). From germline, CDR1 is LNHDA and CDR2 SQIVND (reference sequence). The CDR3 loop spans 17 amino acids. V was pared by 8 bases and J by 0 bases, with 17 bases between. The CDR3 protein is CASAHWEEDSGANVLTF. Written as DNA, the CDR3 is TGTGCCAGTGCTCACTGGGAGGAGGACTCTGGGGCCAACGTCCTGACTTTC.

The genes are TRBV6-1 and TRBJ2-2; D gene ambiguous. The CDR3 covers 13 residues. Germline values: CDR1 MNHNS, CDR2 SASEGT. V dropped 6 bases and J dropped 5 bases, with 10 bases sitting between them. Here the CDR3 reads CASRNWSTGELFF. The DNA for the CDR3 is TGTGCCAGCAGAAATTGGAGTACCGGGGAGCTGTTTTTT.

The rearrangement uses TRBV2 and TRBJ1-2; 7 bases line up with TRBD1. The CDR3 runs 15 residues. Germline CDR1 reads SNHLY; CDR2 reads FYNNEI. The CDR3: CSTRPGGSWTWGYTF. In nucleotides, the CDR3 is TGTTCAACAAGGCCAGGGGGGAGTTGGACATGGGGCTACACCTTC.

The rearrangement uses TRBV27 and TRBJ1-1, with D unclear. CDR1 is MNHEY and CDR2 is SMNVEV in the germline V gene (reference sequence). Deletions cut 8 bases from V and 0 bases from J, with 7 bases between. CDR3 length: 12 amino acids. The CDR3 loop reads CASREVNTEAFF. DNA of the CDR3: TGTGCCAGCCGTGAGGTGAACACTGAAGCTTTCTTT.

The chain carries TRBV27 and TRBJ2-5; a weak D match, TRBD2 (5 bases). V was cut by 7 bases and J by 5 bases, with 11 bases left in between. The CDR3 contains 12 residues. The V gene's germline CDR1 is MNHEY and CDR2 SMNVEV (reference sequence). The CDR3 sequence is CASTSSGETQYF. CDR3 DNA: TGTGCCAGCACTTCCTCGGGGGAGACCCAGTACTTC.

The chain is built from TRBV28 and TRBJ2-1; 14 bases are shared with TRBD2. The ends lost 3 bases at V and 6 bases at J; junction bases unmatched: 13. CDR3 length: 19 residues. Germline assignment: CDR1 MDHEN and CDR2 SYDVKM. CDR3 nucleotides: TGTGCCAGCAGTTTGCGGATTTTTATCGGGACTAGCGGGAGCAATGAGCAGTTCTTC. Translation: CASSLRIFIGTSGSNEQFF.

The rearrangement links TRBV4-1 to TRBJ1-1; maybe TRBD1 (6 bases). The CDR3 has 15 residues. Trimming pared 2 bases from V and 4 bases from J, leaving 14 bases between. Germline loops: CDR1 MGHRA, CDR2 YSYEKL. CDR3 nucleotide sequence: TGCGCCAGCAGCCAACAACCCGACAGGATCACTGAAGCTTTCTTT. As protein: CASSQQPDRITEAFF.

V is TRBV7-9 and J is TRBJ2-7; 7 bases match TRBD2. Germline loops: CDR1 SEHNR, CDR2 FQNEAQ (reference sequence). V was pared by 5 bases and J by 3 bases, with 16 bases of the junction left unmatched. There are 17 residues in the CDR3. Here the CDR3 DNA reads TGTGCCAGCAGCGAGACCCGACTGGGAGGGATCCGCTACGAGCAGTACTTC. It encodes CASSETRLGGIRYEQYF.

V usage is TRBV15 and J usage is TRBJ2-3; 9 bases are a match to TRBD2. V dropped 4 bases and J dropped 0; count of bases not matched to a gene: 11. Germline V gene data show CDR1 as LNHNV and CDR2 as YYDKDF (reference sequence). CDR3 length equals 18 residues. The CDR3 DNA reads as TGTGCCACCAGCATTCGAGGTTTGGCGGGAGGGAGCACAGATACGCAGTATTTT. Protein sequence: CATSIRGLAGGSTDTQYF. Based on the CDR3 plus reference TRBV15 and TRBJ2-3, the full variable domain is DAMVIQNPRYQVTQFGKPVTLSCSQTLNHNVMYWYQQKSSQAPKLLFHYYDKDFNNEADTPDNFQSRRPNTSFCFLDIRSPGLGDTAMYLCATSIRGLAGGSTDTQYFGPGTRLTVL.

The rearrangement uses TRBV28 and TRBJ2-3, with 7 bases matching TRBD2. CDR1 is MDHEN, CDR2 SYDVKM, per germline. The V gene end was trimmed by 5 bases and the J gene end by 2 bases; junction bases not matched to a gene: 4. The CDR3 sequence is 14 residues long. The CDR3 is CASSILAYTDTQYF. The CDR3 DNA is TGTGCCAGCAGTATACTAGCGTACACAGATACGCAGTATTTT.

J is TRBJ2-1 and V is TRBV5-6; D possibly uses TRBD1 or TRBD2 (5 bases each). CDR1 and CDR2 (germline): SGHDT, YYEEEE. This CDR3 region has 13 residues. V gave up 3 bases and J gave up 5 bases, with 9 bases separating them. The DNA of the CDR3 is TGTGCCAGCAGCTGGGGGACCGACAATGAGCAGTTCTTC. Encoded protein: CASSWGTDNEQFF.

The chain joins TRBV19 to TRBJ1-5; possibly TRBD1 for D (5 bases). The length of the CDR3 is 14 residues. V was trimmed by 5 bases and J by 4 bases, leaving 12 bases between them. Germline V gene sequence: CDR1 LNHDA, CDR2 SQIVND (reference sequence). The CDR3 sequence: CASSLRDLNQPQHF. Here the CDR3 DNA reads TGTGCCAGTAGTCTGCGGGACCTAAATCAGCCCCAGCATTTT.

The V call is TRBV6-1, the J call TRBJ2-2; D may be TRBD2 (7 bases). There are 15 residues in the CDR3. V gave up 2 bases and J gave up 7 bases, with 14 bases separating them. CDR1 MNHNS and CDR2 SASEGT come from the germline V gene. DNA for the CDR3: TGTGCCAGCAGTGAATGGGGGGGGGCAATCGGGGAGCTGTTTTTT. This codes for CASSEWGGAIGELFF.